What follows are 18 T cell receptor beta chains derived from one specimen sequenced in a study of Ad26.COV2.S vaccination and SARS-CoV-2 variants. TCRdb's copy holds only in-frame clones and misses some; the assay was immunoSEQ multiplex PCR. Among approximately 250,000 clones listed, roughly 85% were seen once. Treatment specified: roughly 20 received Ad26.COV2.S at low or high dose, single or two shots; 5 received placebo; per-sample allocation not given. At day 63 after the first vaccine or placebo injection, samples were drawn. Here the sequenced sample was peripheral blood, taken in a trial of Ad26.COV2.S vaccine versus placebo. These receptors were obtained from a person between 18 and 65 years old who received the Ad26.COV2.S COVID-19 vaccine or a placebo.

This clone was picked up a small number of times. The chain carries TRBV3-1 (or the pseudogene TRBV3-2) and TRBJ1-1; no clear D gene. This CDR3 has 16 amino acids. Trimming stripped 0 bases from V and 8 bases from J, with 19 bases between. In germline, CDR1 is LGHDT, CDR2 YNNKEL (reference sequence). CDR3 region: CASSQDGGLSGGEAFF. The DNA of the CDR3 is TGTGCCAGCAGCCAAGACGGAGGCCTCTCGGGAGGGGAAGCTTTCTTT.

V is TRBV5-6 and J is TRBJ1-2; unclear D gene. Germline V gene data show CDR1 as SGHDT and CDR2 as YYEEEE. V lost 4 bases, J lost 1 base, and 11 bases lay in between. This CDR3 has 14 amino acids. CDR3 coding DNA: TGTGCCAGCAGCCCAGAGACGGTTAACTATGGCTACACCTTC. It is translated as CASSPETVNYGYTF. Full variable domain (missing parts from reference TRBV5-6 and TRBJ1-2): DAGVTQSPTHLIKTRGQQVTLRCSPKSGHDTVSWYQQALGQGPQFIFQYYEEEERQRGNFPDRFSGHQFPNYSSELNVNALLLGDSALYLCASSPETVNYGYTFGSGTRLTVV.

Regarding this clone: The same CDR3 can be traced to other DNA sequences in this sample. CDR3 residues: CSASQETQYF. CDR3 coding DNA: TGCAGTGCTAGCCAAGAGACCCAGTACTTC. This chain uses TRBV20-1 with TRBJ2-5; D gene unclear. Per the germline V gene, CDR1 is DFQATT and CDR2 is SNEGSKA (reference sequence). V dropped 3 bases and J dropped 1 base, with 0 bases sitting between them. CDR3 length: 10 amino acids.

This clone has only one observation. The chain is built from TRBV7-3 and TRBJ2-1; D gene ambiguous. Germline V gene data show CDR1 as SGHTA and CDR2 as FQGTGA. This CDR3 has 12 residues. Trimming pared 5 bases from V and 9 bases from J, leaving 11 bases between. CDR3 in amino acids: CASSPPNGEQFF. The CDR3, as DNA: TGTGCCAGCAGCCCCCCGAACGGTGAGCAGTTCTTC.

The chain uses TRBV19 and TRBJ1-2; 9 bases fit TRBD1. Germline-derived CDR1 and CDR2 are LNHDA and SQIVND (reference sequence). The CDR3 spans 12 residues. After removal of 7 bases from V and 8 bases from J, the junction contained 5 bases not matched to a gene. The CDR3, as DNA: TGTGCCAGTACCACGGACAGGGGAGGCTACACCTTC. It is translated as CASTTDRGGYTF.

In its sample, this clone was seen a few times. The chain carries TRBV3-1 (or the pseudogene TRBV3-2) and TRBJ1-5; D gene uncertain. V lost 8 bases and J lost 0, with 8 bases in between. The germline CDR1 and CDR2 sequences are LGHDT and YNNKEL (reference sequence). The CDR3 extends over 13 amino acids. Here the CDR3 reads CASARDSNQPQHF. As DNA, the CDR3 is TGTGCCAGCGCAAGGGATAGCAATCAGCCCCAGCATTTT.

This sequence joins TRBV11-2 and TRBJ2-1; 8 bases align to TRBD2. The CDR3 loop spans 17 amino acids. Trimming took 0 bases from V and 2 from J; bases not matched to a gene: 6. Germline V gene data show CDR1 as SGHAT and CDR2 as FQNNGV. The CDR3 loop reads CASSLDRRLATYNEQFF. The CDR3 DNA reads TGTGCCAGCAGCTTAGATAGGCGACTAGCGACCTACAATGAGCAGTTCTTC.

The gene calls are TRBV19 and TRBJ2-3; possibly TRBD2 for D (5 bases). Germline assignment: CDR1 LNHDA and CDR2 SQIVND (reference sequence). This CDR3 has 14 residues. Trimming cost V 4 bases and J 0 bases, with 8 bases left between them. CDR3 sequence reads: CASSKRLSTDTQYF. In nucleotides, the CDR3 is TGTGCCAGTAGTAAGCGGTTGAGCACAGATACGCAGTATTTT.

J is TRBJ2-5 and V is TRBV7-2; D might be TRBD1 (6 bases). V dropped 4 bases and J dropped 2 bases, with 17 bases sitting between them. Germline CDR1 SGHTA, CDR2 FQGNSA. This CDR3 is 16 amino acids long. This CDR3 reads CASSSSGFGTQETQYF. As DNA, the CDR3 is TGTGCCAGCAGCTCCTCGGGATTTGGGACACAAGAGACCCAGTACTTC. Combining the CDR3 with reference TRBV7-2 and TRBJ2-5 gives the whole variable domain GAGVSQSPSNKVTEKGKDVELRCDPISGHTALYWYRQSLGQGLEFLIYFQGNSAPDKSGLPSDRFSAERTGGSVSTLTIQRTQQEDSAVYLCASSSSGFGTQETQYFGPGTRLLVL.

The chain combines TRBV5-1 with TRBJ1-2; D possibly corresponds to TRBD1 (6 bases). Trimming pared 0 bases from V and 6 bases from J, leaving 15 bases between. Germline V gene sequence: CDR1 SGHRS, CDR2 YFSETQ. The CDR3 spans 15 residues. In DNA form, the CDR3 reads TGCGCCAGCAGCTTGGTTGGGGGCGTAGGTGATGGCTACACCTTC. The encoded protein is CASSLVGGVGDGYTF. The whole variable domain, remainder taken from reference TRBV5-1 and TRBJ1-2, is KAGVTQTPRYLIKTRGQQVTLSCSPISGHRSVSWYQQTPGQGLQFLFEYFSETQRNKGNFPGRFSGRQFSNSRSEMNVSTLELGDSALYLCASSLVGGVGDGYTFGSGTRLTVV.

J is TRBJ1-1 and V is TRBV15; D gene uncertain. With 5 bases removed from V and 10 bases from J, the gap between germline ends came to 14 bases. Germline CDR1 reads LNHNV; CDR2 reads YYDKDF (reference sequence). This CDR3 has 12 residues. The CDR3 coding sequence is TGTGCCACCAGCCCCGAGGGAATTACAGCTTTCTTT. It translates to CATSPEGITAFF.

CDR3 protein: CATGGGYTDTQYF. The CDR3 bases are TGTGCCACCGGGGGCGGCTACACAGATACGCAGTATTTT. The chain recombines TRBV6-5 with TRBJ2-3; the D gene could be TRBD1 or TRBD2 (6 bases each). Trimming cost V 10 bases and J 2 bases, with 13 bases left between them. CDR3 length: 13 amino acids. The germline V gene has CDR1 MNHEY and CDR2 SVGAGI.

The chain employs TRBV11-1 and TRBJ1-1; the D gene is possibly TRBD1 (6 bases). Trimming shortened V by 6 bases and J by 8 bases, and 13 bases separated the two germline ends. CDR3 length: 12 residues. Germline-derived CDR1 and CDR2 are SGHAT and FQDESV (reference sequence). The CDR3 DNA reads as TGTGCCAGCAGTTCCGGGACACTGGAAGCTTTCTTT. Its translation: CASSSGTLEAFF.

The V call is TRBV4-1, the J call TRBJ1-3; no firm D call. Germline-derived CDR1 and CDR2 are MGHRA and YSYEKL. V was cut by 1 base and J by 2 bases, with 15 bases left in between. The CDR3 contains 17 residues. This CDR3 reads CASSQVSAQFPGNTIYF. DNA of the CDR3: TGCGCCAGCAGCCAAGTTTCGGCTCAGTTCCCTGGAAACACCATATATTTT.

The rearrangement uses TRBV9 and TRBJ1-2; unclear D gene. Trimming removed 3 bases at V and 6 bases at J, with 15 bases between. This CDR3 contains 14 residues. The germline CDR1 and CDR2 sequences are SGDLS and YYNGEE. CDR3 DNA: TGTGCCAGCAGCGCCCTGGGAGAGGCCCATGGCTACACCTTC. It yields the protein CASSALGEAHGYTF.

The chain couples TRBV9 to TRBJ2-2; 9 bases agree with TRBD1. Germline V CDR1 and CDR2: SGDLS, YYNGEE. V shed 1 base and J 5 bases; nucleotides not matched to a gene: 6. The CDR3 runs to 16 residues. This CDR3 reads CASSVIQGATTGELFF. CDR3 sequence (DNA): TGTGCCAGCAGCGTAATACAGGGGGCAACGACCGGGGAGCTGTTTTTT.

This clone appeared a single time. The chain employs TRBV5-1 and TRBJ2-5; 7 bases align to TRBD2. Trimming at V came to 3 bases and at J to 5 bases, leaving 10 bases not matched to a gene. Germline V gene data show CDR1 as SGHRS and CDR2 as YFSETQ. The CDR3 contains 15 residues. The CDR3 DNA reads TGCGCCAGCAGCTCCCTGGGAGTTAGCGGGGAGACCCAGTACTTC. This translates into CASSSLGVSGETQYF.

The gene calls are TRBV11-1 and TRBJ1-1; TRBD1 aligns across 7 bases. Per the germline V gene, CDR1 is SGHAT and CDR2 is FQDESV (reference sequence). The CDR3 has 15 residues. Germline trimming cut 4 bases from V and 5 bases from J; bases unmatched to any gene: 10. CDR3: CASSSLYLTGTEAFF. The CDR3 DNA sequence: TGTGCCAGCAGCTCCCTTTATCTGACAGGGACTGAAGCTTTCTTT.